This passage covers 18 T cell receptor beta chains from one sample sequenced in a study of blood T cell repertoires in COVID-19. Clones were sequenced by immunoSEQ multiplex PCR, and TCRdb holds only the in-frame ones, with some missing. This table holds approximately 330,000 clones, almost 90% found once. Sequences were obtained from peripheral blood. These receptors were collected from a woman in her 40s with COVID-19, enrolled during active disease.

This chain connects TRBV29-1 to TRBJ1-6; TRBD1 is a possible D gene (5 bases). Germline lookup yields CDR1 SQVTM and CDR2 ANQGSEA. The CDR3 extends over 13 amino acids. V lost 4 bases to trimming and J lost 6 bases, with 10 bases between them. DNA for the CDR3: TGCAGCGTTGCGCAGGGCCGTAATTCACCCCTCCACTTT. It specifies CSVAQGRNSPLHF.

The chain combines TRBV11-3 with TRBJ2-2; perhaps TRBD1 as D (5 bases). The CDR3 extends over 14 amino acids. The V end was cut by 1 base, the J end by 11 bases, with 14 bases between. Germline values: CDR1 SGHNT, CDR2 YENEEA. DNA for the CDR3: TGTGCCAGCAGCTTAGGCGACAGTTTAGGAGAGCTGTTTTTT. Its translation: CASSLGDSLGELFF.

This chain joins TRBV14 and TRBJ1-2, with D maybe TRBD1 (5 bases). The length of the CDR3 is 14 residues. The V end was cut by 6 bases, the J end by 8 bases, with 19 bases between. The V gene's germline CDR1 is SGHDN and CDR2 FVKESK. The CDR3 DNA reads TGTGCCAGCAGTCAAATGCGGGCGGGGGACGGCTACACCTTC. Translation gives CASSQMRAGDGYTF.

The chain joins TRBV20-1 to TRBJ1-5; 9 bases align to TRBD1. The CDR3 totals 19 residues. CDR1 and CDR2 from the germline V gene are DFQATT and SNEGSKA (reference sequence). J gave up 1 base and V 3 bases, and 16 bases lay outside the gene matches. The CDR3 here is CSASGHPGQGGKSNQPQHF. In DNA, the CDR3 is TGCAGTGCTAGTGGACACCCGGGACAGGGAGGAAAGAGCAATCAGCCCCAGCATTTT.

CDR3 bases: TGTGCCTGGAGCGTACAGGGGGCCCAGTACTTC. Protein product: CAWSVQGAQYF. The chain links TRBV30 to TRBJ2-7; the match to TRBD1 covers 9 bases. Germline lookup yields CDR1 GTSNPN and CDR2 SVGIG (reference sequence). Trimming took 3 bases from V and 10 from J; bases not matched to a gene: 4. The CDR3 consists of 11 residues.

The chain links TRBV14 to TRBJ2-2; 7 bases match TRBD2. The CDR3 extends over 16 amino acids. Germline values: CDR1 SGHDN, CDR2 FVKESK. Losses at the gene ends were 2 bases for V and 0 bases for J; bases not matched to a gene: 3. CDR3 residues: CASSQRLAANTGELFF. As DNA, the CDR3 is TGTGCCAGCAGCCAACGGCTAGCGGCGAACACCGGGGAGCTGTTTTTT.

V usage is TRBV7-9 and J usage is TRBJ2-3, with D perhaps TRBD2 (5 bases). Germline lookup yields CDR1 SEHNR and CDR2 FQNEAQ (reference sequence). Trimming removed 1 base at V and 9 bases at J, with 11 bases between. The CDR3 is made up of 13 amino acids. The CDR3 DNA reads as TGTGCCAGCAGCTTAGGAGGGCGCGGGACGCAGTATTTT. This sequence encodes CASSLGGRGTQYF.

The chain combines TRBV14 with TRBJ2-7; perhaps TRBD2 as D (5 bases). Between the trimmed V and J ends, which lost 0 bases and 1 base, there was a span of 16 bases. This CDR3 contains 17 residues. Germline assignment: CDR1 SGHDN and CDR2 FVKESK. Here the CDR3 DNA reads TGTGCCAGCAGCCAAGATCTTCTCGGGATCGGGTCCTACGAGCAGTACTTC. Translation: CASSQDLLGIGSYEQYF. The complete variable domain, with remaining parts taken from reference TRBV14 and TRBJ2-7, reads EAGVTQFPSHSVIEKGQTVTLRCDPISGHDNLYWYRRVMGKEIKFLLHFVKESKQDESGMPNNRFLAERTGGTYSTLKVQPAELEDSGVYFCASSQDLLGIGSYEQYFGPGTRLTVT.

This clone was counted once. V is TRBV5-1 and J is TRBJ2-1; the match to TRBD2 covers 8 bases. Germline V gives CDR1 SGHRS, CDR2 YFSETQ. After removal of 5 bases from V and 9 bases from J, the junction contained 10 bases not matched to a gene. CDR3 size: 14 residues. The chain's CDR3 is CASSPPSGRSEQFF. The CDR3 nucleotides read TGCGCCAGCAGTCCCCCCAGCGGGAGAAGTGAGCAGTTCTTC.

The chain has TRBV24-1 and TRBJ2-3; 7 bases are shared with TRBD1. With 4 bases clipped from V and 3 bases from J, the junction kept 9 bases outside the gene matches. This CDR3 region has 16 residues. Looked up from germline, CDR1 is KGHDR and CDR2 is SFDVKD. The CDR3 bases are TGTGCCACCAGTGAATCGACAGGGTTGAAGACAGATACGCAGTATTTT. Its protein is CATSESTGLKTDTQYF.

The chain employs TRBV10-2 and TRBJ1-2; TRBD1 matches 8 bases. The V segment lost 3 bases and the J segment 4 bases; nucleotides outside the gene matches: 4. The CDR3 has 14 amino acids. Germline CDR1 reads WSHSY; CDR2 reads SAAADI. The CDR3 DNA reads as TGCGCCAGCAGTGAAACAGGGGGGAGCTATGGCTACACCTTC. It encodes CASSETGGSYGYTF.

The chain joins TRBV3-1 (or the pseudogene TRBV3-2) to TRBJ2-1; TRBD1 matches 7 bases. The germline gives CDR1 LGHDT, CDR2 YNNKEL (reference sequence). The CDR3 is made up of 14 amino acids. With 3 bases clipped from V and 6 bases from J, the junction kept 5 bases outside the gene matches. The DNA for the CDR3 is TGTGCCAGCAGCCAGCGACAGGGATTCAATGAGCAGTTCTTC. Translating gives CASSQRQGFNEQFF.

This chain uses TRBV2 with TRBJ2-5, with 7 bases lining up with TRBD1. Germline assignment: CDR1 SNHLY and CDR2 FYNNEI. J lost 2 bases, V lost 8 bases, and 5 bases had no gene match. The CDR3 is made up of 13 amino acids. CDR3 residues: CASARDRQETQYF. CDR3 in DNA: TGTGCCAGCGCCCGGGACAGACAAGAGACCCAGTACTTC.

The chain couples TRBV30 to TRBJ2-3; TRBD2 matches at 8 bases. The germline CDR1 and CDR2 sequences are GTSNPN and SVGIG (reference sequence). The CDR3 spans 15 residues. J gave up 2 bases and V 3 bases, and 7 bases lay outside the gene matches. The chain's CDR3 is CAWSGRATHTDTQYF. The CDR3 nucleotides read TGTGCCTGGAGCGGGAGGGCCACCCACACAGATACGCAGTATTTT.

The rearrangement links TRBV9 to TRBJ1-1; no reliable D call. Per the germline V gene, CDR1 is SGDLS and CDR2 is YYNGEE. Trimming pared 4 bases from V and 3 bases from J, leaving 13 bases between. The CDR3 is 14 amino acids. CDR3: CASSRGEGYTEAFF. As DNA, the CDR3 is TGTGCCAGCAGCCGCGGGGAAGGTTACACTGAAGCTTTCTTT.

V gene TRBV12-3 or TRBV12-4 combines with J gene TRBJ1-1, with a weak D call TRBD1 (6 bases). Deletions cut 4 bases from V and 12 bases from J, with 12 bases between. This CDR3 contains 11 residues. CDR3 region: CASSYNRESFF. In nucleotides, the CDR3 is TGTGCCAGCAGTTATAACAGGGAATCTTTCTTT.

This clone was observed a handful of times. The rearrangement links TRBV15 to TRBJ2-7; D perhaps matches TRBD2 (6 bases). Between the trimmed V and J ends, which lost 3 bases and 2 bases, there was a span of 11 bases. Per germline, CDR1 LNHNV and CDR2 YYDKDF (reference sequence). The CDR3 extends over 14 amino acids. CDR3 amino acids: CATSSGGLPYEQYF. The CDR3 region has the DNA TGTGCCACCAGCAGCGGGGGATTGCCCTACGAGCAGTACTTC.

V gene TRBV15 combines with J gene TRBJ2-5; D is ambiguous. Germline-derived CDR1 and CDR2 are LNHNV and YYDKDF (reference sequence). CDR3 length: 13 amino acids. V gave up 3 bases and J gave up 1 base, with 6 bases separating them. CDR3 in amino acids: CATSRESQETQYF. The CDR3 bases are TGTGCCACCAGCAGGGAGTCCCAAGAGACCCAGTACTTC. The full variable domain, rest sourced from reference TRBV15 and TRBJ2-5, is DAMVIQNPRYQVTQFGKPVTLSCSQTLNHNVMYWYQQKSSQAPKLLFHYYDKDFNNEADTPDNFQSRRPNTSFCFLDIRSPGLGDTAMYLCATSRESQETQYFGPGTRLLVL.